One T cell receptor (beta chain) is described in this entry. Treatment defined: about 20 received Ad26.COV2.S at low or high dose, single or two shots; 5 received placebo; per-sample allocation not given. All samples were drawn on day 63, counting from the first vaccine or placebo injection. The sample comes from a study of Ad26.COV2.S vaccination and SARS-CoV-2 variants. TCRdb's table, derived via immunoSEQ multiplex PCR, lists solely in-frame clones and lacks some. The table lists 400,000 to 450,000 clones, around 90% of them singletons. This specimen consisted of peripheral blood, obtained in a trial of Ad26.COV2.S vaccine versus placebo. The sequence was obtained from a person between 18 and 65 years old who received the Ad26.COV2.S COVID-19 vaccine or a placebo.

The CDR3: CASSAVKGNTGELFF. As DNA, the CDR3 is TGTGCCAGCAGTGCGGTAAAGGGAAACACCGGGGAGCTGTTTTTT. The rearrangement links TRBV2 to TRBJ2-2, with D unresolved. Germline CDR1 SNHLY, CDR2 FYNNEI. V lost 4 bases, J lost 2 bases, and 11 bases lay in between. This CDR3 spans 15 amino acids. The variable domain in full, completed from reference TRBV2 and TRBJ2-2, reads EPEVTQTPSHQVTQMGQEVILRCVPISNHLYFYWYRQILGQKVEFLVSFYNNEISEKSEIFDDQFSVERPDGSNFTLKIRSTKLEDSAMYFCASSAVKGNTGELFFGEGSRLTVL.